These T cell receptor beta chains were read from a single sample in a study of blood T cells in healthy people across ages. From the 5' RACE reads, TCRdb called clonotypes with MiXCR, one entry per CDR3 protein. The repertoire holds 650,000 to 800,000 distinct CDR3 sequences, with 52% as singletons. The sequencing input was blood. The receptors were sampled from a woman aged 80 or over in good health. CDR3s include the opening cysteine and the closing phenylalanine or tryptophan. Each record gives: J gene, CDR3 length, D gene, V gene, clone size, CDR3 DNA, CDR3 protein. A D gene is named only where the DNA matches it firmly. The listing skips clone size in some rows; elsewhere it reads once, few, many or a size class.

TRBJ1-6 13 - TRBV5-1 few TGCGCCAGCAGCTTCCGGGAGAATTCACCCCTCCACTTT CASSFRENSPLHF
TRBJ2-7 12 - TRBV29-1 few TGCAGCGTTGAAGGGCAGGCATACGAGCAGTACTTC CSVEGQAYEQYF
TRBJ1-4 13 TRBD1 TRBV20-1 - TGCAGTGCTAGCGGACAGGTTGCGGGAAAACTGTTTTTT CSASGQVAGKLFF
TRBJ1-2 16 - TRBV7-2 - TGTGCCAGCAGCTTACAGGGGACCCGGGCTAACTATGGCTACACCTTC CASSLQGTRANYGYTF
TRBJ2-1 15 - TRBV20-1 - TGCAGTGCTAGAGATCCGGATAGTGGTTACAATGAGCAGTTCTTC CSARDPDSGYNEQFF
TRBJ2-1 15 TRBD2 TRBV11-1 many TGTGCCAGCAGCTCTAGGGGACTAGGGCACAATGAGCAGTTCTTC CASSSRGLGHNEQFF
TRBJ2-3 12 TRBD1 TRBV29-1 - TGCAGCGTTGACCGGGGGGACAGGGGTAGGTATTTT CSVDRGDRGRYF
TRBJ2-3 15 - TRBV5-1 - TGCGCCAGCAGCTTGGGTCGGGGTAGCATAGATACGCAGTATTTT CASSLGRGSIDTQYF
TRBJ1-6 16 - TRBV2 - TGTGCCAGCAGTCCTGGGCCCGCCTCCTATAATTCACCCCTCCACTTT CASSPGPASYNSPLHF
TRBJ2-1 14 - TRBV24-1 - TGTGCCACCAGGGGTGCGAGAGCAGACAATGAGCAGTTCTTC CATRGARADNEQFF
TRBJ2-3 16 - TRBV11-2 - TGTGCCAGCAGCCCACGACGGGCGGGGAGCACAGATACGCAGTATTTT CASSPRRAGSTDTQYF